The next 27 T cell receptor beta chains were all read from a single sample in a study of blood T cell repertoires in COVID-19 (TCRdb year 2020). The library was prepared using the immunoSEQ multiplex PCR assay. In its TCRdb copy, this immuneACCESS table keeps in-frame sequences only and misses some clones. Where compared with another copy, unresolved V genes explain less than half of these, and the others have no known cause. The sample table shows approximately 110,000 clones, and roughly 84% are seen once. The top ten constitute 3% to 3.5% of the sample. Sequenced input: peripheral blood. The source of these receptors is a man aged 35 to 55 with acute or convalescent COVID-19.

This rearrangement joins TRBV6-4 to TRBJ2-3; 10 positions match TRBD2. This CDR3 has 16 amino acids. With V trimmed by 0 bases and J by 0 bases, 0 bases remained unmatched. Germline V lookup: CDR1 MRHNA, CDR2 SNTAGT. DNA of the CDR3: TGTGCCAGCAGTGACTCTAGCGGGGGGAGCACAGATACGCAGTATTTT. This encodes CASSDSSGGSTDTQYF.

The chain combines TRBV9 with TRBJ1-1, with 8 bases fitting TRBD1. This CDR3 comprises 15 residues. V was clipped by 4 bases and J by 1 base; unmatched bases: 6. Germline values: CDR1 SGDLS, CDR2 YYNGEE. The DNA of the CDR3 is TGTGCCAGCAGCCCCCGCGGACAGGGGAACACTGAAGCTTTCTTT. Translated, it gives CASSPRGQGNTEAFF.

This clone was detected a few times. The chain employs TRBV6-5 and TRBJ2-7; D not resolved. Germline V gene lookup returns CDR1 MNHEY and CDR2 SVGAGI. Between the trimmed V and J ends, which lost 0 bases and 1 base, there was a span of 7 bases. The CDR3 sequence is 14 residues long. CDR3 protein: CASSYSPSSYEQYF. The CDR3 DNA follows: TGTGCCAGCAGTTACTCTCCCAGTTCCTACGAGCAGTACTTC.

The rearrangement links TRBV9 to TRBJ2-7; D is uncertain. With 4 bases removed from V and 3 bases from J, the gap between germline ends came to 17 bases. The CDR3 contains 15 residues. The germline V gene encodes CDR1 SGDLS and CDR2 YYNGEE. The CDR3 region is CASSPLSLTIYEQYF. CDR3 in DNA: TGTGCCAGCAGCCCCTTATCACTAACTATCTACGAGCAGTACTTC.

J is TRBJ1-3 and V is TRBV20-1; D is unclear. V was shortened by 5 bases and J by 4 bases, with 6 bases between the two germline ends. CDR1 and CDR2 from the germline V gene are DFQATT and SNEGSKA (reference sequence). The CDR3 has 11 amino acids. The chain's CDR3 is CSAPLGNTIYF. Here the CDR3 DNA reads TGCAGTGCTCCACTAGGAAACACCATATATTTT.

This clone was detected once. The chain carries TRBV18 and TRBJ2-7; TRBD1 might be the D (7 bases). The CDR3 spans 15 residues. The ends were cut back, 5 bases at V and 7 bases at J, with 21 bases in the middle. CDR1 and CDR2 from the germline V gene are KGHSH and LQKENI. In DNA, the CDR3 is TGTGCCAGCTCATCCCAGAGCAACAGGGGAGGTGAGCAGTACTTC. It translates to CASSSQSNRGGEQYF.

The J gene is TRBJ1-3, the V gene TRBV9; 9 nucleotides match TRBD1. There are 16 residues in the CDR3. The V and J ends lost 3 bases and 0 bases, in that order; junction bases with no gene match: 4. Germline CDR1 is SGDLS and CDR2 is YYNGEE. CDR3 sequence: CASSDGTGISGNTIYF. DNA for the CDR3: TGTGCCAGCAGCGACGGGACAGGGATCTCTGGAAACACCATATATTTT.

A single count supports this clone. V usage is TRBV6-2 or TRBV6-3 and J usage is TRBJ1-2, with D maybe TRBD1 (6 bases). From germline, CDR1 is MNHEY and CDR2 SVGEGT. The length of the CDR3 is 14 residues. V lost 4 bases to trimming and J lost 4 bases, with 13 bases between them. CDR3 loop: CASSSVGQTYGYTF. The CDR3 DNA reads TGTGCCAGCAGTTCCGTGGGACAAACCTATGGCTACACCTTC.

The J gene is TRBJ1-2, the V gene TRBV18, with D hard to call. Trimming removed 1 base at V and 5 bases at J, with 14 bases between. CDR1 and CDR2 (germline): KGHSH, LQKENI. This CDR3 has 15 amino acids. DNA for the CDR3: TGTGCCAGCTCACCACGGCGGGATACCGGTTATGGCTACACCTTC. Its protein is CASSPRRDTGYGYTF.

Concerning this clone: The same CDR3 also results from other DNA sequences found in this sample. This chain joins TRBV3-1 (or the pseudogene TRBV3-2) and TRBJ2-7; D may be TRBD1 (5 bases). From germline, CDR1 is LGHDT and CDR2 YNNKEL (reference sequence). The CDR3 spans 13 residues. V shed 4 bases and J shed 4 bases, with 11 bases lying between them. The CDR3, as DNA: TGTGCCAGCAGCCCGCCAGGGCTATACGAGCAGTACTTC. This codes for CASSPPGLYEQYF.

V and J are TRBV9 and TRBJ2-3; 12 bases fit TRBD2. Germline loops: CDR1 SGDLS, CDR2 YYNGEE. J lost 0 bases, V lost 3 bases, and 8 bases had no gene match. This CDR3 comprises 18 residues. As DNA, the CDR3 is TGTGCCAGCAGCGCTCGACTAGCGGGGGCCCATAGCACAGATACGCAGTATTTT. Amino acid sequence: CASSARLAGAHSTDTQYF. Using reference TRBV9 and TRBJ2-3 for the parts outside the CDR3, the full variable domain is DSGVTQTPKHLITATGQRVTLRCSPRSGDLSVYWYQQSLDQGLQFLIQYYNGEERAKGNILERFSAQQFPDLHSELNLSSLELGDSALYFCASSARLAGAHSTDTQYFGPGTRLTVL.

The chain couples TRBV29-1 to TRBJ1-4; 8 positions match TRBD1. The CDR3 is 15 residues long. The V gene's germline CDR1 is SQVTM and CDR2 ANQGSEA. V lost 4 bases, J lost 5 bases, and 9 bases stayed unmatched. The CDR3 coding sequence is TGCAGCGTTGCTCGCGGAGACAGGGGAAATGAAAAACTGTTTTTT. Protein sequence: CSVARGDRGNEKLFF.

This chain joins TRBV19 and TRBJ2-2; 8 positions agree with TRBD1. Germline CDR1 LNHDA, CDR2 SQIVND (reference sequence). The CDR3 runs to 15 residues. J gave up 5 bases and V 2 bases, and 4 bases lay outside the gene matches. The CDR3 sequence: CASSIWDRRTGELFF. Written as DNA, the CDR3 is TGTGCCAGTAGTATATGGGACAGGAGGACCGGGGAGCTGTTTTTT. Full variable domain (missing parts from reference TRBV19 and TRBJ2-2): DGGITQSPKYLFRKEGQNVTLSCEQNLNHDAMYWYRQDPGQGLRLIYYSQIVNDFQKGDIAEGYSVSREKKESFPLTVTSAQKNPTAFYLCASSIWDRRTGELFFGEGSRLTVL.

This sequence joins TRBV5-4 and TRBJ2-3; 8 nucleotides line up with TRBD1. The germline CDR1 and CDR2 sequences are SGHNT and YYREEE (reference sequence). CDR3 size: 15 residues. Unmatched junction bases numbered 5, after V lost 0 bases and J lost 5 bases. The CDR3 bases are TGTGCCAGCAGCTTGGCGACAGGGGCCAAAGATACGCAGTATTTT. Amino acids: CASSLATGAKDTQYF.

The V call is TRBV10-3, the J call TRBJ1-2, with D tentatively TRBD1 (5 bases). The V gene's germline CDR1 is ENHRY and CDR2 SYGVKD. V shed 8 bases and J shed 4 bases, with 14 bases lying between them. The CDR3 covers 13 residues. The chain's CDR3 is CAIGKGQIYGYTF. The CDR3 region has the DNA TGTGCCATCGGCAAGGGGCAGATCTATGGCTACACCTTC.

This rearrangement joins TRBV16 to TRBJ1-5; D is undetermined. The V gene lost 3 bases and the J gene lost 7 bases, with 10 bases spanning the gap. Germline V CDR1 and CDR2: KGHSY, FQNENV. The CDR3 has 13 residues. CDR3 protein: CASSQDFNQPQHF. The DNA of the CDR3 is TGTGCCAGCAGCCAGGACTTTAACCAGCCCCAGCATTTT. The full variable domain, in which reference TRBV16 and TRBJ1-5 provide the parts outside the CDR3, is GEEVAQTPKHLVRGEGQKAKLYCAPIKGHSYVFWYQQVLKNEFKFLISFQNENVFDETGMPKERFSAKCLPNSPCSLEIQATKLEDSAVYFCASSQDFNQPQHFGDGTRLSIL.

As for this clone: One end of the junction varies from germline; a read error may be responsible. This rearrangement joins TRBV7-2 to TRBJ1-1; D call uncertain. Germline V CDR1 and CDR2: SGHTA, FQGNSA. This CDR3 has 13 amino acids. CDR3 region: CAGSSRGGTEAFF. The CDR3 DNA reads as TGTGCCGGCAGCAGCCGGGGAGGGACTGAAGCTTTCTTT.

The rearrangement joins TRBV7-9 to TRBJ2-2; D gene uncertain. The V end was cut by 1 base, the J end by 3 bases, with 9 bases between. CDR1 is SEHNR, CDR2 FQNEAQ, per germline (reference sequence). The CDR3 sequence is 15 residues long. DNA of the CDR3: TGTGCCAGCAGCTTAGACGCGGTGGACACCGGGGAGCTGTTTTTT. Protein: CASSLDAVDTGELFF.

The chain links TRBV2 to TRBJ2-7, with D perhaps TRBD1 (5 bases). Trimming took off 6 bases at V and 1 base at J, with 13 bases between the two ends. There are 14 residues in the CDR3. Germline CDR1 is SNHLY and CDR2 is FYNNEI. CDR3: CASSGDSYSYEQYF. For the CDR3, the DNA is TGTGCCAGCAGCGGAGACAGTTATTCCTACGAGCAGTACTTC.

The V gene is TRBV25-1, the J gene TRBJ2-7, with D possibly matching TRBD2 (6 bases). V lost 4 bases to trimming and J lost 0 bases, with 7 bases between them. CDR3 length: 13 residues. Germline loops: CDR1 MGHDK, CDR2 SYGVNS. CDR3 DNA: TGTGCCAGCAGTGGCGGGGCCTCCTACGAGCAGTACTTC. As protein: CASSGGASYEQYF.

Comments on this clone: A read error may produce the germline difference seen at one junction end. The chain recombines TRBV4-1 with TRBJ2-7; TRBD2 matches 7 bases. The germline V gene encodes CDR1 MGHRA and CDR2 YSYEKL. CDR3 length: 14 residues. This CDR3 is CASSQGEGPYEQYF. CDR3 coding DNA: TGCGCCAGCAGTCAAGGGGAGGGCCCCTACGAGCAGTACTTC.

In this sample, this clone turned up once. The chain carries TRBV6-4 and TRBJ2-3, with 13 bases lining up with TRBD2. With V trimmed by 0 bases and J by 4 bases, 4 bases remained unmatched. Germline V gene sequence: CDR1 MRHNA, CDR2 SNTAGT. This CDR3 has 17 residues. The CDR3 DNA reads as TGTGCCAGCAGTGACTCCGCACTAGCGGGGGGGGCAGATACGCAGTATTTT. As protein: CASSDSALAGGADTQYF.

The chain carries TRBV19 and TRBJ2-7, with 7 bases aligning to TRBD1. From germline, CDR1 is LNHDA and CDR2 SQIVND (reference sequence). The CDR3 length is 15 residues. Germline trimming cut 3 bases from V and 0 bases from J; bases unmatched to any gene: 5. CDR3: CASSMTGQFSYEQYF. The CDR3 bases are TGTGCCAGTAGTATGACAGGGCAATTCTCCTACGAGCAGTACTTC.

The gene calls are TRBV7-9 and TRBJ2-7; 9 nucleotides agree with TRBD2. V trimming: 5 bases; J trimming: 5 bases; junction bases outside the gene matches: 7. CDR1 and CDR2 (germline): SEHNR, FQNEAQ (reference sequence). There are 14 residues in the CDR3. Here the CDR3 reads CASSGSGGAHEQYF. CDR3 bases: TGTGCCAGCAGCGGTAGCGGGGGTGCGCACGAGCAGTACTTC.

V gene TRBV7-9 combines with J gene TRBJ1-1; D ambiguous. The CDR3 loop spans 11 amino acids. Trimming removed 4 bases at V and 5 bases at J, with 5 bases between. The germline V gene has CDR1 SEHNR and CDR2 FQNEAQ (reference sequence). In DNA form, the CDR3 reads TGTGCCAGCAGCTCGGTAACTGAAGCTTTCTTT. Translation gives CASSSVTEAFF.

V gene TRBV9 combines with J gene TRBJ2-1; a weak D match, TRBD2 (7 bases). The germline V gene has CDR1 SGDLS and CDR2 YYNGEE. Trimming cost V 3 bases and J 6 bases, with 16 bases left between them. This CDR3 spans 15 amino acids. CDR3 amino acids: CASSGKLGGLNEQFF. The CDR3 bases are TGTGCCAGCAGCGGGAAATTGGGGGGGCTCAATGAGCAGTTCTTC.

The J gene is TRBJ2-5, the V gene TRBV7-6; D perhaps matches TRBD2 (6 bases). Germline V gives CDR1 SGHVS, CDR2 FNYEAQ. The CDR3 is 15 residues long. V dropped 1 base and J dropped 1 base, with 10 bases sitting between them. As DNA, the CDR3 is TGTGCCAGCAGCTTAGTTCGCGGGACCCAAGAGACCCAGTACTTC. Encoded protein: CASSLVRGTQETQYF.